The subject of this entry is one TCR beta chain. The antigen is not known. The data were taken from a study of cytomegalovirus exposure and HLA in healthy donors. About the research overall: Unique TCRs numbering about 85 million, obtained from HLA-typed donors, made up an early data release. General study findings and limits: A likely sequencing artifact accounted for one observed cluster of highly shared sequence variants. A later analysis linked a missense DCLRE1C variant to TCR beta V- and J-gene trimming.

Vbeta (60) and Jbeta (13) primers were used in the PCR. Assay used: immunoSEQ multiplex PCR; TCRdb lists only in-frame clones, some missing. The sample lists roughly 200,000 clones, around 74% seen once, with around 3% in the top ten. CDR1 and CDR2 from the germline V gene are MGHDK and SYGVNS. The V end lost 4 bases, the J end lost 3 bases, and 10 bases lay between the germline ends. The CDR3 covers 14 residues. The clonotype was recovered from a male donor in good health and CMV-seronegative. The chain recombines TRBV25-1 with TRBJ1-5, with D possibly TRBD1 on 6 matching bases. Sequenced material: PBMCs. In DNA form, the CDR3 reads TGTGCCAGCAGTGGCCGACAGGACAATCAGCCCCAGCATTTT. Translating gives CASSGRQDNQPQHF.